This TCR beta chain was recorded in a study of molecular identifiers for immune sequencing clone quantification. Inclusive of both ends, the CDR3 amounts to 14 amino acids. For bulk TCR libraries, previously described methods and listed TCR primers were used. MiXCR was run by TCRdb on the PCR reads, yielding one entry per CDR3 protein. The table has about 98,000 distinct CDR3 sequences, under 40% seen once. Notes on the study in general: Spiked TCR RNA from one Jurkat cell reportedly showed up when mixed among around 1 million naive cells. Barcode-sharing identical TCR molecules could underestimate highly expanded clone sizes.

As to this clonotype: Antigen: not known. No conserved phenylalanine or tryptophan is present at the end of the CDR3, so a read error is the likely explanation. The limits of the CDR3 on the DNA are not certain, so only TCRdb's listed CDR3 is given.

This chain links TRBV12-3 or TRBV12-4 with TRBJ2-1; TRBD1, the D gene given by the table, was not confirmed from the DNA. The sequence came from a human donor in good health. Some libraries in this study had Jurkat cell RNA spiked in. Sequenced: naive CD8+ T cells from blood, with Jurkat cell RNA spiked in. Subset specified: FACS-sorted CD8+CD4-CCR7+CD45RA+ naive T cells. The CDR3 is CASSDVGPGNELFI.